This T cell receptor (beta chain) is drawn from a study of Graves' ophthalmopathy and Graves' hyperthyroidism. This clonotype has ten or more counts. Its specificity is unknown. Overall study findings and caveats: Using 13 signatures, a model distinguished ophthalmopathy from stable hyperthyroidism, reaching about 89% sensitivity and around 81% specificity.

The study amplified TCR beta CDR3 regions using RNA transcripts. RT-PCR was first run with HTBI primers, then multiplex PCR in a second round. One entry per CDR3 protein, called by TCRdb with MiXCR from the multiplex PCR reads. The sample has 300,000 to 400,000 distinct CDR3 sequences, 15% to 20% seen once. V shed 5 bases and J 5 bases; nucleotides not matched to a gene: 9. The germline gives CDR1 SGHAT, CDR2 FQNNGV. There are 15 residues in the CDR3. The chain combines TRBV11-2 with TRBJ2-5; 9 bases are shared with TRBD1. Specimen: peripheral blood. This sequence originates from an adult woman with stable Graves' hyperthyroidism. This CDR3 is CASSQWTGAVETQYF. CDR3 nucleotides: TGTGCCAGCAGCCAATGGACAGGGGCTGTTGAGACCCAGTACTTC.